These 29 T cell receptor beta chains share one sample of origin, sequenced in a study of T cells in Graves' hyperthyroidism and ophthalmopathy. What was amplified from RNA transcripts were TCR beta CDR3 regions. The HTBI primer set drove a first-round RT-PCR of the TCR CDR3. One entry per CDR3 protein, called by TCRdb with MiXCR from the multiplex PCR reads. This table has around 600,000 distinct CDR3 sequences, approximately 15% appearing once. Sequenced: blood. Receptors were obtained from a woman aged 18 to 35 with Graves' ophthalmopathy.

This clonotype was observed at least ten times. This chain links TRBV13 with TRBJ2-5; tentatively, D is TRBD1 (6 bases). CDR3 length: 14 amino acids. V shed 1 base and J shed 7 bases, with 13 bases lying between them. The germline V gene has CDR1 PRHDT and CDR2 FYEKMQ (reference sequence). In nucleotides, the CDR3 is TGTGCCAGCAGCTTAGAGGGCCAGGGGTGGACCCAGTACTTC. Translation: CASSLEGQGWTQYF. Variable domain in full (rest from reference TRBV13 and TRBJ2-5): AAGVIQSPRHLIKEKRETATLKCYPIPRHDTVYWYQQGPGQDPQFLISFYEKMQSDKGSIPDRFSAQQFSDYHSELNMSSLELGDSALYFCASSLEGQGWTQYFGPGTRLLVL.

A few counts support this clonotype. The chain uses TRBV7-2 and TRBJ2-2, with unresolved D. The ends were cut back, 3 bases at V and 9 bases at J, with 17 bases in the middle. Germline CDR1 is SGHTA and CDR2 is FQGNSA. CDR3 size: 15 residues. The CDR3 spells CASSFRAWPSRELFF. CDR3 coding DNA: TGTGCCAGCAGCTTTCGGGCGTGGCCATCCAGGGAGCTGTTTTTT.

This clonotype has a count of ten or more. CDR3 protein: CASSMDRAMETQYF. The DNA of the CDR3 is TGTGCCAGCAGCATGGACAGGGCCATGGAGACCCAGTACTTC. The chain recombines TRBV12-3 or TRBV12-4 with TRBJ2-5; 8 bases are a match to TRBD1. Trimming cost V 6 bases and J 5 bases; bases outside gene matches: 8. This CDR3 is built from 14 residues.

This clonotype was counted ten times or more. CDR3 nucleotide sequence: TGTGCCAGCAGCCCGACGGCAAGCAATCAGCCCCAGCATTTT. Translation: CASSPTASNQPQHF. The genes are TRBV14 and TRBJ1-5; D uncertain. V dropped 4 bases and J dropped 1 base, with 8 bases sitting between them. The CDR3 length is 14 residues. Germline CDR1 reads SGHDN; CDR2 reads FVKESK.

The chain has TRBV6-1 and TRBJ2-7; 7 positions agree with TRBD1. The CDR3 is 13 residues long. J gave up 7 bases and V 8 bases, and 11 bases lay outside the gene matches. CDR1 is MNHNS and CDR2 is SASEGT in the germline V gene. The CDR3 region has the DNA TGTGCCAGCGGAGACAGGGTGCTTCGGGAGCAGTACTTC. Its protein product is CASGDRVLREQYF.

This clonotype was observed many times. The chain combines TRBV12-3 or TRBV12-4 with TRBJ2-1; 7 bases are shared with TRBD2. The J segment lost 8 bases and the V segment lost 5 bases, leaving 9 bases of the junction unmatched. This CDR3 is 14 amino acids long. The CDR3 protein is CASSPPTSADEQFF. The CDR3 DNA reads as TGTGCCAGCAGTCCTCCTACTAGCGCGGATGAGCAGTTCTTC.

This clonotype was detected many times. The V call is TRBV28, the J call TRBJ2-1; 10 bases fit TRBD2. Germline-derived CDR1 and CDR2 are MDHEN and SYDVKM. This CDR3 contains 15 residues. Trimming took 6 bases from V and 3 from J; bases not matched to a gene: 5. The CDR3 nucleotides are TGTGCCAGCAGCCGTCGACTAGCGGGCTACAATGAGCAGTTCTTC. This encodes CASSRRLAGYNEQFF.

The chain joins TRBV12-3 or TRBV12-4 to TRBJ1-6, with D hard to call. Trimming removed 6 bases from V and 0 bases from J, with 3 bases in between. The CDR3 sequence is 13 residues long. As DNA, the CDR3 is TGTGCCAGCAGGAGCTCCTATAATTCACCCCTCCACTTT. Protein: CASRSSYNSPLHF.

This clonotype was seen a handful of times. The chain combines TRBV12-3 or TRBV12-4 with TRBJ2-1, with unresolved D. V lost 6 bases to trimming and J lost 6 bases, with 12 bases between them. CDR3 length equals 13 residues. Here the CDR3 DNA reads TGTGCCAGCAGGGGAATCGGTACCAATGAGCAGTTCTTC. The encoded protein is CASRGIGTNEQFF.

The V and J genes are TRBV19 and TRBJ2-1, with 9 bases matching TRBD2. V lost 6 bases, J lost 0 bases, and 9 bases stayed unmatched. The CDR3 is made up of 17 amino acids. From germline, CDR1 is LNHDA and CDR2 SQIVND (reference sequence). In nucleotides, the CDR3 is TGTGCCAGTAGAAGACAGGGTAGCGGGAGCTCCTACAATGAGCAGTTCTTC. Its translation: CASRRQGSGSSYNEQFF.

About this clonotype: A single base separates this from a much larger clone, so it may be a read error. The V call is TRBV9, the J call TRBJ2-1; 11 nucleotides match TRBD2. Germline V gives CDR1 SGDLS, CDR2 YYNGEE. The V gene end was trimmed by 5 bases and the J gene end by 3 bases; junction bases not matched to a gene: 4. The CDR3 consists of 15 residues. The CDR3 loop reads CASSQTSGDYNEQFF. Here the CDR3 DNA reads TGTGCCAGCAGTCAGACTAGCGGGGACTACAATGAGCAGTTCTTC.

This clonotype was observed many times. J is TRBJ2-1 and V is TRBV27; D call uncertain. In germline, CDR1 is MNHEY, CDR2 SMNVEV (reference sequence). Trimming pared 7 bases from V and 5 bases from J, leaving 18 bases between. The CDR3 spans 15 residues. CDR3 in amino acids: CASTPVLRVDNEQFF. The CDR3 nucleotides read TGTGCCAGCACCCCCGTGCTTAGGGTCGACAATGAGCAGTTCTTC.

This clonotype has only a few counts. The chain uses TRBV4-1 and TRBJ2-1; 9 nucleotides align to TRBD2. V lost 4 bases, J lost 8 bases, and 6 bases stayed unmatched. The CDR3 has 14 residues. Looked up from germline, CDR1 is MGHRA and CDR2 is YSYEKL. The CDR3 nucleotides are TGCGCCAGCAGCCCGATAGCGGGAGCGGATGAGCAGTTCTTC. This gives the protein CASSPIAGADEQFF.

This clonotype was observed many times. The chain joins TRBV12-3 or TRBV12-4 to TRBJ2-1, with D possibly TRBD1 on 5 matching bases. CDR3 length: 16 residues. V was shortened by 1 base and J by 4 bases, with 14 bases between the two germline ends. The CDR3 region is CASSLEGVLLYNEQFF. The CDR3 DNA reads as TGTGCCAGCAGTTTAGAAGGGGTCCTCCTTTACAATGAGCAGTTCTTC.

The chain uses TRBV30 and TRBJ1-5; 8 bases fit TRBD1. CDR3 size: 15 residues. V shed 1 base and J 6 bases; nucleotides not matched to a gene: 8. From germline, CDR1 is GTSNPN and CDR2 SVGIG (reference sequence). The chain's CDR3 is CAWSARGQGSQPQHF. DNA for the CDR3: TGTGCCTGGAGTGCCCGAGGACAGGGAAGTCAGCCCCAGCATTTT.

The chain links TRBV4-1 to TRBJ2-7; no clear D. This CDR3 is built from 18 residues. The V and J ends lost 1 base and 0 bases respectively, with 19 bases between them. The V gene's germline CDR1 is MGHRA and CDR2 YSYEKL. This chain's CDR3 is CASSQVYNTGGYSYEQYF. DNA for the CDR3: TGCGCCAGCAGCCAAGTTTATAATACGGGCGGCTACTCCTACGAGCAGTACTTC.

The genes are TRBV28 and TRBJ1-2, with no clear D. V was pared by 3 bases and J by 8 bases, with 7 bases between. The CDR3 consists of 11 residues. CDR1 MDHEN and CDR2 SYDVKM come from the germline V gene. The CDR3 DNA reads TGTGCCAGCAGTTTTTTCAGCGGCTACACCTTC. Translated: CASSFFSGYTF.

The sample holds one count of this clonotype. The CDR3 reads CASSPGSLHTDTQYF. In DNA, the CDR3 is TGTGCCAGCAGTCCAGGGTCCCTGCACACAGATACGCAGTATTTT. The chain has TRBV28 and TRBJ2-3; D is perhaps TRBD1 (5 bases). CDR3 length equals 15 residues. Germline lookup yields CDR1 MDHEN and CDR2 SYDVKM. V was clipped by 5 bases and J by 2 bases, with 14 bases between them.

This clonotype turned up a few times. This chain joins TRBV27 and TRBJ2-1, with 11 positions matching TRBD2. The germline gives CDR1 MNHEY, CDR2 SMNVEV (reference sequence). The CDR3 length is 15 residues. Germline trimming cut 5 bases from V and 6 bases from J; bases unmatched to any gene: 6. As DNA, the CDR3 is TGTGCCAGCAGTCTAGGGACTAGCGGCCTCAATGAGCAGTTCTTC. Its translation is CASSLGTSGLNEQFF.

The sample holds many counts of this clonotype. The CDR3 here is CASSLYLAGGNEQFF. The CDR3 region has the DNA TGTGCCAGCAGTTTGTACCTAGCGGGAGGTAATGAGCAGTTCTTC. The chain uses TRBV12-3 or TRBV12-4 and TRBJ2-1; 11 bases line up with TRBD2. CDR3 length equals 15 residues. After removal of 3 bases from V and 7 bases from J, the junction contained 5 bases not matched to a gene.

Only a few counts were recorded for this clonotype. One junction end disagrees with the germline gene, perhaps due to a read error. The chain couples TRBV7-7 to TRBJ2-1, with TRBD1 identical over 11 bases. Germline V gives CDR1 SSHAT, CDR2 FNYEAQ (reference sequence). The CDR3 sequence is 15 residues long. The CDR3 here is CASSSGQGGGNEQFF. The DNA of the CDR3 is TGTGCTAGCAGCTCGGGACAGGGGGGGGGAAATGAGCAGTTCTTC.

The genes are TRBV19 and TRBJ2-1, with 8 nucleotides matching TRBD2. The junction had 10 bases not matched to a gene; V was cut back by 3 bases and J by 9 bases. This CDR3 comprises 15 residues. Germline assignment: CDR1 LNHDA and CDR2 SQIVND (reference sequence). CDR3 in amino acids: CASSILAGPASEQFF. The CDR3 bases are TGTGCCAGTAGTATTCTAGCGGGTCCGGCAAGTGAGCAGTTCTTC.

Many counts were recorded for this clonotype. V usage is TRBV6-5 and J usage is TRBJ2-7, with TRBD2 matching 9 bases. This CDR3 has 20 amino acids. The germline CDR1 and CDR2 sequences are MNHEY and SVGAGI. The V and J ends lost 2 bases and 0 bases, in that order; junction bases with no gene match: 17. This CDR3 reads CASSYGTLAGPWGSSYEQYF. The CDR3 region has the DNA TGTGCCAGCAGTTACGGGACTCTAGCGGGACCGTGGGGGAGCTCCTACGAGCAGTACTTC.

This clonotype was picked up many times. The V call is TRBV7-6, the J call TRBJ2-3, with 8 bases identical to TRBD2. The CDR3 covers 16 residues. Germline V CDR1 and CDR2: SGHVS, FNYEAQ. V dropped 4 bases and J dropped 4; count of bases not matched to a gene: 10. The CDR3 sequence is CASSSLLLLAADTQYF. The CDR3 DNA follows: TGTGCCAGCAGCTCACTACTACTACTAGCGGCAGATACGCAGTATTTT.

This clonotype appeared many times. The rearrangement links TRBV6-1 to TRBJ2-7, with 7 nucleotides matching TRBD1. This CDR3 is 14 amino acids long. Germline V gene data show CDR1 as MNHNS and CDR2 as SASEGT. The V gene end was trimmed by 5 bases and the J gene end by 4 bases; junction bases not matched to a gene: 8. CDR3 residues: CASSLQGSFYEQYF. The CDR3 DNA is TGTGCCAGCAGTTTACAGGGGAGTTTTTACGAGCAGTACTTC.

This clonotype occurred many times. V usage is TRBV7-2 and J usage is TRBJ2-7, with 10 bases matching TRBD2. The V gene's germline CDR1 is SGHTA and CDR2 FQGNSA. Germline trimming cut 4 bases from V and 2 bases from J; bases unmatched to any gene: 11. This CDR3 contains 17 residues. CDR3 DNA: TGTGCCAGCAGCTCGACGGGCGCTAGCGGGAGTGCCTACGAGCAGTACTTC. It specifies CASSSTGASGSAYEQYF.

The sample holds a few counts of this clonotype. The rearrangement uses TRBV4-3 and TRBJ2-3; 7 bases agree with TRBD2. The CDR3 is 13 amino acids. CDR1 and CDR2 (germline): LGHNA, YSLEER. V was pared by 0 bases and J by 6 bases, with 0 bases of the junction left unmatched. Written as DNA, the CDR3 is TGCGCCAGCAGCCAAGAAGCGGGGGATACGCAGTATTTT. It specifies CASSQEAGDTQYF.

This clonotype showed up just a few times. The J gene is TRBJ1-1, the V gene TRBV7-8, with D tentatively TRBD1 (5 bases). Per the germline V gene, CDR1 is SGHVS and CDR2 is FQNEAQ. Trimming pared 0 bases from V and 5 bases from J, leaving 10 bases between. The CDR3 length is 14 residues. The CDR3 sequence: CASSLAGVWTEAFF. In DNA form, the CDR3 reads TGTGCCAGCAGCTTAGCAGGGGTCTGGACTGAAGCTTTCTTT.

This clonotype was observed at least ten times. The chain uses TRBV7-9 and TRBJ2-5; TRBD2 is a possible D gene (6 bases). The CDR3 covers 15 residues. Trimming left V 2 bases short and J 5 bases short, with 15 bases between. CDR1 is SEHNR and CDR2 is FQNEAQ in the germline V gene (reference sequence). The CDR3 is CASSLKTGVVETQYF. Here the CDR3 DNA reads TGTGCCAGCAGCTTAAAGACGGGAGTGGTGGAGACCCAGTACTTC.